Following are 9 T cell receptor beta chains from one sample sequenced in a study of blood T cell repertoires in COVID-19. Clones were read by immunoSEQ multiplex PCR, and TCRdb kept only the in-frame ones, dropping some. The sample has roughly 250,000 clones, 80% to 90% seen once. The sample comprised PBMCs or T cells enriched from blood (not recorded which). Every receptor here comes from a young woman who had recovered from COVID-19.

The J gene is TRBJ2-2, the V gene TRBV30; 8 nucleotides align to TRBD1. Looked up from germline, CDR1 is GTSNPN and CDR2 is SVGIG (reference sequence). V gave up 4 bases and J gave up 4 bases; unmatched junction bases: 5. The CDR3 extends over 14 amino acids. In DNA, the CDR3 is TGTGCCTGGAAAGGGGGACAGGCCACCGGGGAGCTGTTTTTT. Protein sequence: CAWKGGQATGELFF.

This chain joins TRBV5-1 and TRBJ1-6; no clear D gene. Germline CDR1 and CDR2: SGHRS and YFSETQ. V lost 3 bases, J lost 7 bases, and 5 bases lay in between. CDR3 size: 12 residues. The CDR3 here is CASSSGNSPLHF. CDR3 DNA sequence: TGCGCCAGCAGCTCCGGGAATTCACCCCTCCACTTT.

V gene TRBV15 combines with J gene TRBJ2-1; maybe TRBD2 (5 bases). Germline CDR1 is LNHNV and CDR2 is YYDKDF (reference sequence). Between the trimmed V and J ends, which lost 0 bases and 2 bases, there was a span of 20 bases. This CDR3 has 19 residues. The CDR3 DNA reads TGTGCCACCAGCAGAGATACCCGCTTGGAGGTGAGACCCTACAATGAGCAGTTCTTC. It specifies CATSRDTRLEVRPYNEQFF.

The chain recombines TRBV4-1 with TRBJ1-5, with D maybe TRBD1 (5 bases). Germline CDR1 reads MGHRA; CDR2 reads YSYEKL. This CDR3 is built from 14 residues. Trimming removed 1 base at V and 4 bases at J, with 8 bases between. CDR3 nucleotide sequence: TGCGCCAGCAGCCAAGCAGGGACTAATCAGCCCCAGCATTTT. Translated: CASSQAGTNQPQHF.

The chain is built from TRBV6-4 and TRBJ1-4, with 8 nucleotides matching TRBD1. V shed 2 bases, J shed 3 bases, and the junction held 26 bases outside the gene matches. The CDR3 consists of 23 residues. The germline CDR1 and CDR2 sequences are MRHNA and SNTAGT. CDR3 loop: CASSDASSPNIDRGMLANEKLFF. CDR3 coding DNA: TGTGCCAGCAGTGACGCATCCTCCCCGAATATAGACAGGGGAATGTTGGCTAATGAAAAACTGTTTTTT.

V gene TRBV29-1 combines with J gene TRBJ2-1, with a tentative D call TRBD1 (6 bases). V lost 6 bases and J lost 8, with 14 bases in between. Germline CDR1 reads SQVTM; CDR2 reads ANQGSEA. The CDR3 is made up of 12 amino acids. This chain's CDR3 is CSVWDTAHEQFF. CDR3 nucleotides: TGCAGCGTGTGGGACACGGCCCATGAGCAGTTCTTC.

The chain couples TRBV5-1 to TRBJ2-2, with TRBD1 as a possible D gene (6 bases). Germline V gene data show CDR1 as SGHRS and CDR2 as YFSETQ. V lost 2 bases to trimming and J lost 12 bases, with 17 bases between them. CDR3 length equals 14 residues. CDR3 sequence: CASSFNSQGIQLFF. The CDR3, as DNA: TGCGCCAGCAGCTTCAACTCACAGGGAATTCAGCTGTTTTTT.

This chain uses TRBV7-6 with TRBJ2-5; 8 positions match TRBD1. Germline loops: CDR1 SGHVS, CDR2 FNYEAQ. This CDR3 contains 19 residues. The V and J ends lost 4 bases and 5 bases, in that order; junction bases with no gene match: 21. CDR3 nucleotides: TGTGCCAGCAGCTCGATTGTAGGGTTAAGGCAGGGGGCCAGGGAGACCCAGTACTTC. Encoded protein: CASSSIVGLRQGARETQYF. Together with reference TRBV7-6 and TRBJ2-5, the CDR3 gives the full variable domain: GAGVSQSPRYKVTKRGQDVALRCDPISGHVSLYWYRQALGQGPEFLTYFNYEAQQDKSGLPNDRFSAERPEGSISTLTIQRTEQRDSAMYRCASSSIVGLRQGARETQYFGPGTRLLVL.

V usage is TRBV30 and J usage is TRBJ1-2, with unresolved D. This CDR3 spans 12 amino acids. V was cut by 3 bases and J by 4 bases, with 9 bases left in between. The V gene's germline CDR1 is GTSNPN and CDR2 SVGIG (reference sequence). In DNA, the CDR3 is TGTGCCTGGAGCGAGGGATCCTATGGCTACACCTTC. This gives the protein CAWSEGSYGYTF.